This TCR beta chain was sequenced for a study of blood T cell repertoires in COVID-19. The germline gives CDR1 SGHTA, CDR2 FQGNSA. The CDR3 contains 16 residues. V lost 2 bases, J lost 4 bases, and 9 bases stayed unmatched. The assay was immunoSEQ multiplex PCR, and TCRdb's table has in-frame clones only and misses some. The table shows fewer than 35,000 clones, with roughly 89% occurring only once. This clonotype was obtained from a man at least 80 years old with acute or convalescent COVID-19. Sequenced material: peripheral blood. J is TRBJ2-5 and V is TRBV7-2, with 8 bases matching TRBD2. CDR3 in DNA: TGTGCCAGCAGCTTAAGCAAGCGGGGGCGGGGAGAGACCCAGTACTTC. Amino acids: CASSLSKRGRGETQYF.